These 14 T cell receptor beta chains originate from one sample sequenced in a study. TCRdb passed the reads through MiXCR, listing each CDR3 protein once. The table has some 700 distinct CDR3 sequences, about 8.3% seen once. Sequencing used CD4+ T cells from synovial fluid. The receptors stem from a human donor with rheumatoid arthritis.

This clonotype qualifies as medium-sized. This sequence joins TRBV15 and TRBJ2-4; D is undetermined. Germline lookup yields CDR1 LNHNV and CDR2 YYDKDF (reference sequence). V lost 4 bases, J lost 3 bases, and 13 bases lay in between. The CDR3 extends over 15 amino acids. CDR3 sequence: CATSILGGNKNIQYF. The CDR3 bases are TGTGCCACCAGCATCTTAGGCGGTAACAAAAACATTCAGTACTTC.

Sample share makes this clonotype medium-sized (0.01 to 0.1%). The J gene is TRBJ2-2, the V gene TRBV5-1; 10 nucleotides agree with TRBD2. The CDR3 spans 16 residues. Trimming at V came to 0 bases and at J to 4 bases, leaving 3 bases not matched to a gene. Germline V gives CDR1 SGHRS, CDR2 YFSETQ. The CDR3 is CASSLESGRATGELFF. Written as DNA, the CDR3 is TGCGCCAGCAGCTTGGAGAGCGGGAGGGCCACCGGGGAGCTGTTTTTT.

This clonotype is labeled large. V is TRBV5-1 and J is TRBJ2-7, with D possibly TRBD1 on 5 matching bases. Trimming took 0 bases from V and 1 from J, leaving 14 bases between them. CDR3 length: 16 residues. Germline-derived CDR1 and CDR2 are SGHRS and YFSETQ. In DNA form, the CDR3 reads TGCGCCAGCAGCTTGGGAGCTCGGCAGGGATCCTACGAGCAGTACTTC. As protein: CASSLGARQGSYEQYF.

Sample share makes this clonotype medium-sized. The chain recombines TRBV9 with TRBJ2-5; either TRBD1 or TRBD2 may fit D (5 bases each). This CDR3 comprises 15 residues. The ends were cut back, 3 bases at V and 5 bases at J, with 17 bases in the middle. CDR1 is SGDLS, CDR2 YYNGEE, per germline. DNA of the CDR3: TGTGCCAGCAGCGCCCTCGGGACCGTTGGGGAGACCCAGTACTTC. This sequence encodes CASSALGTVGETQYF.

This clonotype is large (0.1 to 1%) by share. V is TRBV28 and J is TRBJ2-3; D uncertain. There are 15 residues in the CDR3. CDR1 is MDHEN and CDR2 is SYDVKM in the germline V gene. Between the trimmed V and J ends, which lost 2 bases and 2 bases, there was a span of 11 bases. The CDR3 coding sequence is TGTGCCAGCAGTTTAGACCCGACTGACACAGATACGCAGTATTTT. This encodes CASSLDPTDTDTQYF.

This clonotype was observed a handful of times. This clone may be a read error of a much larger clone one base away. V gene TRBV30 combines with J gene TRBJ2-3; a possible D gene is TRBD2 (6 bases). The germline CDR1 and CDR2 sequences are GTSNPN and SVGIG (reference sequence). The CDR3 covers 12 residues. This chain's CDR3 is CAGSSTSHTQYF. DNA of the CDR3: TGTGCCGGGAGTTCGACTAGTCATACGCAGTATTTT.

This clonotype is medium-sized within its sample. The rearrangement joins TRBV4-2 to TRBJ2-5; 8 nucleotides match TRBD2. CDR1 LGHNA and CDR2 YNFKEQ come from the germline V gene. V was clipped by 4 bases and J by 2 bases; unmatched bases: 12. The CDR3 is made up of 17 amino acids. CDR3 in amino acids: CASSRTTSGGGQETQYF. For the CDR3, the DNA is TGTGCCAGCAGCCGGACTACTAGCGGCGGAGGGCAAGAGACCCAGTACTTC.

This clonotype ranks as hyperexpanded (1% or more). DNA of the CDR3: TGTGCCAGCAGCTTAAGTCCCGGGGAGCTGTTTTTT. This codes for CASSLSPGELFF. The chain recombines TRBV11-2 with TRBJ2-2; D unresolved. The CDR3 contains 12 residues. The ends were cut back, 2 bases at V and 6 bases at J, with 4 bases in the middle. Germline lookup yields CDR1 SGHAT and CDR2 FQNNGV.

This clonotype was recorded at least ten times. The chain joins TRBV6-2 or TRBV6-3 to TRBJ2-1; D is uncertain. The CDR3 is made up of 12 amino acids. Trimming shortened V by 4 bases and J by 8 bases, and 9 bases separated the two germline ends. Germline V gene data show CDR1 as MNHEY and CDR2 as SVGEGT. CDR3: CASSFHLDEQFF. The CDR3 DNA is TGTGCCAGCAGTTTTCATCTCGATGAGCAGTTCTTC.

This clonotype is medium-sized (0.01 to 0.1%) within its sample. V and J are TRBV6-5 and TRBJ2-7; the D gene is possibly TRBD2 (5 bases). The CDR3 has 14 residues. Germline CDR1 reads MNHEY; CDR2 reads SVGAGI. Trimming left V 5 bases short and J 0 bases short, with 11 bases between. In DNA, the CDR3 is TGTGCCAGCAGTCAAGACTATATCTCCTACGAGCAGTACTTC. It translates to CASSQDYISYEQYF.

This clonotype was found a few times. The chain recombines TRBV9 with TRBJ2-7; possibly TRBD2 for D (7 bases). Trimming stripped 3 bases from V and 2 bases from J, with 15 bases between. Germline V gene data show CDR1 as SGDLS and CDR2 as YYNGEE. The CDR3 is made up of 15 amino acids. The CDR3 DNA sequence: TGTGCCAGCAGCGGGGGCACAGGGAGGGCCTACGAGCAGTACTTC. Its protein is CASSGGTGRAYEQYF.

In its sample, this clonotype is medium-sized. The chain uses TRBV10-3 and TRBJ2-3; 8 bases are shared with TRBD2. V was pared by 3 bases and J by 4 bases, with 6 bases of the junction left unmatched. Germline lookup yields CDR1 ENHRY and CDR2 SYGVKD. The CDR3 covers 15 residues. DNA for the CDR3: TGTGCCATCAGTGAAACAGCGGGAGCGCCAGATACGCAGTATTTT. Amino acids: CAISETAGAPDTQYF.

Sample share makes this clonotype medium-sized (0.01 to 0.1%). The chain links TRBV20-1 to TRBJ1-6, with 8 bases matching TRBD1. The CDR3 covers 13 residues. CDR1 DFQATT and CDR2 SNEGSKA come from the germline V gene (reference sequence). Trimming cost V 2 bases and J 16 bases; bases outside gene matches: 10. The CDR3 sequence is CSARTQGAGLLHF. The CDR3, as DNA: TGCAGTGCTAGAACCCAGGGGGCGGGTCTACTCCACTTT.

Concerning this clonotype itself: A read error is the likely source, as a far larger clone sits one nucleotide away. J is TRBJ2-5 and V is TRBV5-6; the D gene is possibly TRBD1 (6 bases). V was pared by 4 bases and J by 11 bases, with 18 bases between. Looked up from germline, CDR1 is SGHDT and CDR2 is YYEEEE. The CDR3 has 13 amino acids. In nucleotides, the CDR3 is TGTGCCAGCAGCAGGGGGAAGGAGCATGAGCAGTACTTC. Translated, it gives CASSRGKEHEQYF.